These 21 T cell receptor beta chains were all obtained from the same sample, sequenced in a study of CD8 T cells in ankylosing spondylitis. TCRdb analysed the 5' RACE reads with MiXCR anew, one entry per CDR3 protein. The repertoire has 45,000 or so distinct CDR3 sequences, approximately 9.9% of them found once; the top ten carry 1.3% to 1.5%. Sequencing was carried out using blood, either unsorted or a sorted T cell fraction (not recorded which). The receptor source for this set is a male donor with ankylosing spondylitis or in good health (not recorded which).

This clonotype was detected many times. V gene TRBV20-1 combines with J gene TRBJ2-3; D may be TRBD2 (5 bases). The CDR3 is 16 residues long. V lost 2 bases and J 5 bases, leaving 20 bases between the germline ends. In germline, CDR1 is DFQATT, CDR2 SNEGSKA (reference sequence). The DNA for the CDR3 is TGCAGTGCTAGACCCCCCCGAGCGGCCTGGGAAGATACGCAGTATTTT. Its protein is CSARPPRAAWEDTQYF.

This clonotype was detected many times. The V and J genes are TRBV5-1 and TRBJ2-1, with a tentative D call TRBD2 (7 bases). The V gene's germline CDR1 is SGHRS and CDR2 YFSETQ. The CDR3 is 15 amino acids. Trimming left V 0 bases short and J 12 bases short, with 19 bases between. Here the CDR3 DNA reads TGCGCCAGCAGCTTGGAGGCGGGGGCCGCCAGTGGGCAGTTCTTC. Its translation is CASSLEAGAASGQFF.

The chain is built from TRBV20-1 and TRBJ2-1; TRBD2 might be the D (6 bases). The CDR3 covers 16 residues. Germline V CDR1 and CDR2: DFQATT, SNEGSKA (reference sequence). Trimming took 0 bases from V and 2 from J, leaving 14 bases between them. The DNA for the CDR3 is TGCAGTGCTAGAGATTGGGAGGCTTCTCCCTACAATGAGCAGTTCTTC. As protein: CSARDWEASPYNEQFF.

The chain is built from TRBV7-2 and TRBJ2-1; D gene uncertain. This CDR3 is built from 13 residues. Trimming cost V 5 bases and J 9 bases, with 14 bases left between them. Germline assignment: CDR1 SGHTA and CDR2 FQGNSA. DNA of the CDR3: TGTGCCAGCAGCACGGCTAGGTTCGGTGAGCAGTTCTTC. Protein sequence: CASSTARFGEQFF.

The table lists this clonotype with many counts. The rearrangement joins TRBV5-1 to TRBJ1-3, with D uncertain. CDR1 and CDR2 (germline): SGHRS, YFSETQ. V lost 1 base, J lost 3 bases, and 5 bases lay in between. CDR3 size: 13 residues. Here the CDR3 reads CASSLRLGNTIYF. In DNA form, the CDR3 reads TGCGCCAGCAGCTTGCGGCTTGGAAACACCATATATTTT.

This rearrangement joins TRBV7-2 to TRBJ2-7; 8 bases are a match to TRBD1. Trimming at V came to 5 bases and at J to 4 bases, leaving 7 bases not matched to a gene. This CDR3 region has 14 residues. Germline V CDR1 and CDR2: SGHTA, FQGNSA. The CDR3 reads CASSNPTGDYEQYF. DNA of the CDR3: TGTGCCAGCAGCAACCCGACAGGGGATTACGAGCAGTACTTC.

This clonotype was seen repeatedly, ten times or more. This sequence joins TRBV29-1 and TRBJ2-1; TRBD1 agrees at 7 bases. V lost 7 bases and J lost 4; bases outside the gene matches: 7. The CDR3 is 13 amino acids. Germline CDR1 is SQVTM and CDR2 is ANQGSEA. The CDR3 DNA follows: TGCAGCGCTCGCGCAGGGGGTTACAATGAGCAGTTCTTC. Amino acid sequence: CSARAGGYNEQFF.

This clonotype was observed at least ten times. This rearrangement joins TRBV6-1 to TRBJ1-4, with D perhaps TRBD1 (5 bases). This CDR3 has 18 amino acids. With 0 bases removed from V and 2 bases from J, the gap between germline ends came to 16 bases. The germline V gene has CDR1 MNHNS and CDR2 SASEGT. This CDR3 is CASSEAHGGGRTNEKLFF. The CDR3 coding sequence is TGTGCCAGCAGTGAAGCGCACGGCGGGGGAAGGACTAATGAAAAACTGTTTTTT.

At least ten counts were recorded for this clonotype. This sequence joins TRBV28 and TRBJ1-1, with 8 bases matching TRBD1. CDR1 and CDR2 from the germline V gene are MDHEN and SYDVKM. J lost 7 bases, V lost 6 bases, and 7 bases had no gene match. CDR3 length: 13 residues. For the CDR3, the DNA is TGTGCCAGCAGATCAGGGGGCAGAGGTGAAGCTTTCTTT. This encodes CASRSGGRGEAFF.

The gene calls are TRBV19 and TRBJ2-3, with a tentative D call TRBD2 (6 bases). Germline V CDR1 and CDR2: LNHDA, SQIVND (reference sequence). Trimming stripped 10 bases from V and 5 bases from J, with 22 bases between. The CDR3 has 15 residues. The DNA for the CDR3 is TGTGCCACCGCGACGGGTCGGAGGGCTCGAGATACGCAGTATTTT. Translating gives CATATGRRARDTQYF.

Note on this clonotype: Given a much more abundant clone one base away, this may be a read error. The chain employs TRBV15 and TRBJ1-2; a weak D match, TRBD1 (5 bases). This CDR3 contains 13 residues. Germline loops: CDR1 LNHNV, CDR2 YYDKDF (reference sequence). CDR3 bases: TGTGCCACCAGCCCGACCAGGGACTATGTCTACACCTTC. This gives the protein CATSPTRDYVYTF.

This clonotype was counted a few times. The chain carries TRBV24-1 and TRBJ2-6; D tentatively reads TRBD1 or TRBD2 (6 bases each). Germline lookup yields CDR1 KGHDR and CDR2 SFDVKD. The CDR3 extends over 17 amino acids. V lost 3 bases, J lost 4 bases, and 15 bases lay in between. CDR3 protein: CATSDPGGPGGANVLTF. DNA for the CDR3: TGTGCCACCAGTGATCCTGGGGGGCCGGGAGGGGCCAACGTCCTGACTTTC.

In its sample, this clonotype was seen many times. The V call is TRBV9, the J call TRBJ1-1; tentatively, D is TRBD1 (5 bases). The CDR3 has 15 amino acids. Germline V gene lookup returns CDR1 SGDLS and CDR2 YYNGEE. V was pared by 0 bases and J by 3 bases, with 12 bases between. CDR3 in amino acids: CASSVGGVLDTEAFF. The CDR3, as DNA: TGTGCCAGCAGCGTAGGGGGGGTCCTGGACACTGAAGCTTTCTTT.

With respect to this clonotype: A much larger clone is a single base away; this may be a read error. V is TRBV10-1 and J is TRBJ2-1; 7 bases line up with TRBD1. The CDR3 is made up of 17 amino acids. The germline gives CDR1 WNHNN, CDR2 SYGVQD (reference sequence). CDR3 coding DNA: TGCGCCAGCACTGAGTCAGCTCACAGGGGATCCTACAATGAGCAGTTCTTC. Protein product: CASTESAHRGSYNEQFF.

This clonotype was observed a handful of times. The chain has TRBV7-2 and TRBJ2-1; D is perhaps TRBD1 or TRBD2 (5 bases each). The germline CDR1 and CDR2 sequences are SGHTA and FQGNSA. V lost 5 bases and J lost 7, with 18 bases in between. This CDR3 is built from 15 residues. The CDR3 region has the DNA TGTGCCAGCAGCCAGGGTTCTCTCTGGGGGAATGAGCAGTTCTTC. Translated, it gives CASSQGSLWGNEQFF.

This clonotype has ten or more counts. The chain combines TRBV30 with TRBJ2-2, with D possibly being TRBD1 (6 bases). The CDR3 length is 14 residues. In germline, CDR1 is GTSNPN, CDR2 SVGIG (reference sequence). Between the trimmed V and J ends, which lost 4 bases and 2 bases, there was a span of 11 bases. This CDR3 is CAWTGTRNTGELFF. In DNA, the CDR3 is TGTGCCTGGACCGGGACAAGAAACACCGGGGAGCTGTTTTTT.

V and J are TRBV5-1 and TRBJ2-2; 8 positions match TRBD1. Germline V gives CDR1 SGHRS, CDR2 YFSETQ. CDR3 length: 16 amino acids. V lost 4 bases to trimming and J lost 2 bases; unmatched junction nucleotides: 7. The DNA of the CDR3 is TGCGCCAGCAGCCCTCGGACAGGGACCAACACCGGGGAGCTGTTTTTT. This sequence encodes CASSPRTGTNTGELFF.

This clonotype was seen many times. This chain links TRBV20-1 with TRBJ2-3, with D maybe TRBD2 (5 bases). Germline V gene lookup returns CDR1 DFQATT and CDR2 SNEGSKA (reference sequence). The CDR3 length is 16 residues. Between the trimmed V and J ends, which lost 3 bases and 0 bases, there was a span of 16 bases. CDR3 bases: TGCAGTGCTAGGGCACGGAGCGGCCCAAGCACAGATACGCAGTATTTT. Residues: CSARARSGPSTDTQYF.

This clonotype was seen ten or more times. The rearrangement uses TRBV28 and TRBJ2-1; unclear D gene. Germline CDR1 is MDHEN and CDR2 is SYDVKM. The CDR3 covers 17 residues. Trimming removed 4 bases at V and 0 bases at J, with 16 bases between. DNA of the CDR3: TGTGCCAGCAGTTCCTATATGGGGTTGGGCTCCTACAATGAGCAGTTCTTC. Its translation: CASSSYMGLGSYNEQFF.

CDR3 sequence (DNA): TGTGCCAGCAGCTTGCGGACAGGGGCTTATAATTCACCCCTCCACTTT. It translates to CASSLRTGAYNSPLHF. V is TRBV7-2 and J is TRBJ1-6, with 9 bases matching TRBD1. CDR1 and CDR2 from the germline V gene are SGHTA and FQGNSA. The V segment lost 3 bases and the J segment 4 bases; nucleotides outside the gene matches: 4. The length of the CDR3 is 16 residues.

Only a few counts were recorded for this clonotype. V is TRBV5-1 and J is TRBJ2-2; 10 bases are shared with TRBD2. Germline lookup yields CDR1 SGHRS and CDR2 YFSETQ. V was clipped by 2 bases and J by 7 bases; unmatched bases: 8. The CDR3 has 16 amino acids. CDR3 sequence reads: CASSFLTSGANGELFF. As DNA, the CDR3 is TGCGCCAGCAGCTTCTTAACTAGCGGGGCGAACGGGGAGCTGTTTTTT.